The next 24 T cell receptor beta chains were all read from a single sample in a study of OX40 agonist ivuxolimab in advanced cancers. TCRdb's copy holds only in-frame clones and misses some; the assay was immunoSEQ multiplex PCR. The sample yields tens of thousands of clones, 80% to 85% seen once. The sample was CD4+ or CD8+ T cells sorted from blood, taken in a trial of the OX40 agonist ivuxolimab. These receptors were obtained from an adult with an advanced solid tumor such as melanoma, head and neck, liver or kidney cancer.

The CDR3 reads CSVEGTSYNEQFF. The CDR3 DNA is TGCAGCGTTGAAGGGACATCCTACAATGAGCAGTTCTTC. This chain joins TRBV29-1 and TRBJ2-1, with a tentative D call TRBD1 (5 bases). CDR3 length equals 13 residues. Germline V gene sequence: CDR1 SQVTM, CDR2 ANQGSEA. V was trimmed by 1 base and J by 1 base, leaving 5 bases between them.

The chain joins TRBV7-4 to TRBJ1-2, with D hard to call. The CDR3 consists of 10 residues. The V and J ends lost 8 bases and 8 bases respectively, with 9 bases between them. The germline V gene has CDR1 SGHVT and CDR2 SQSDAQ. CDR3 sequence: CASLRWGYTF. The CDR3 coding sequence is TGTGCCAGCTTACGTTGGGGCTACACCTTC.

The chain recombines TRBV4-2 with TRBJ1-5; perhaps TRBD1 as D (6 bases). The CDR3 contains 15 residues. Looked up from germline, CDR1 is LGHNA and CDR2 is YNFKEQ. With 1 base removed from V and 7 bases from J, the gap between germline ends came to 14 bases. The CDR3 protein is CASSQVSGALQPQHF. The CDR3 nucleotides are TGTGCCAGCAGCCAAGTTTCAGGGGCGCTCCAGCCCCAGCATTTT.

V and J are TRBV6-6 and TRBJ1-1; 10 nucleotides agree with TRBD1. V trimming: 9 bases; J trimming: 0 bases; junction bases outside the gene matches: 10. The CDR3 has 16 residues. Germline V gene data show CDR1 as MNHNY and CDR2 as SVGAGI (reference sequence). CDR3 amino acids: CASRRTGGFMNTEAFF. The CDR3 DNA reads TGTGCCAGTCGTAGGACAGGGGGTTTCATGAACACTGAAGCTTTCTTT.

The J gene is TRBJ1-2, the V gene TRBV6-5; D unresolved. CDR3 size: 14 residues. From germline, CDR1 is MNHEY and CDR2 SVGAGI. Trimming took 7 bases from V and 2 from J, leaving 14 bases between them. CDR3 protein: CASISRSSNYGYTF. DNA for the CDR3: TGTGCCAGCATCTCCCGTAGCAGCAACTATGGCTACACCTTC.

The rearrangement links TRBV5-8 to TRBJ1-2; no clear D gene. Trimming shortened V by 3 bases and J by 5 bases, and 14 bases separated the two germline ends. The CDR3 is 14 amino acids. Germline V gene lookup returns CDR1 SGHTS and CDR2 YDEGEE. The CDR3 region has the DNA TGTGCCAGCAGCTCGGACCGGGCGGCTTATGGCTACACCTTC. Translation gives CASSSDRAAYGYTF.

This clone was seen a single time. V usage is TRBV2 and J usage is TRBJ2-3; 15 nucleotides line up with TRBD2. Germline CDR1 reads SNHLY; CDR2 reads FYNNEI. The CDR3 consists of 17 residues. V shed 4 bases, J shed 4 bases, and the junction held 6 bases outside the gene matches. The CDR3 nucleotides read TGTGCCAGCAGTGGATACTGGACTAGCGGGGGGGCAGATACGCAGTATTTT. Protein product: CASSGYWTSGGADTQYF.

Only a few counts were recorded for this clone. The chain couples TRBV5-6 to TRBJ1-2; no clear D. Germline assignment: CDR1 SGHDT and CDR2 YYEEEE. Trimming took 2 bases from V and 6 from J, leaving 14 bases between them. The CDR3 totals 14 residues. The DNA for the CDR3 is TGTGCCAGCAGCTTCGGCCGGGGAGGAAATGGCTACACCTTC. It specifies CASSFGRGGNGYTF.

The genes are TRBV2 and TRBJ1-6; D is undetermined. V dropped 6 bases and J dropped 8 bases, with 5 bases sitting between them. The CDR3 runs 11 residues. Germline CDR1 SNHLY, CDR2 FYNNEI. The CDR3 DNA sequence: TGTGCCAGCAGCGACCATTCACCCCTCCACTTT. Its translation is CASSDHSPLHF.

The V gene is TRBV14, the J gene TRBJ1-6; D possibly corresponds to TRBD1 (5 bases). Germline CDR1 is SGHDN and CDR2 is FVKESK. The CDR3 covers 16 residues. Trimming removed 0 bases from V and 9 bases from J, with 15 bases in between. DNA for the CDR3: TGTGCCAGCAGCCAAGATATGGCAGGGACGACTTCACCCCTCCACTTT. It specifies CASSQDMAGTTSPLHF. The full variable domain, completed using reference TRBV14 and TRBJ1-6, is EAGVTQFPSHSVIEKGQTVTLRCDPISGHDNLYWYRRVMGKEIKFLLHFVKESKQDESGMPNNRFLAERTGGTYSTLKVQPAELEDSGVYFCASSQDMAGTTSPLHFGNGTRLTVT.

This clone was recorded once. CDR3 residues: CASSAPTGAGYTF. CDR3 nucleotides: TGTGCCAGCAGCGCCCCGACAGGGGCCGGCTACACCTTC. The chain recombines TRBV7-9 with TRBJ1-2, with 8 positions matching TRBD1. The V segment lost 5 bases and the J segment 8 bases; nucleotides outside the gene matches: 7. CDR1 is SEHNR, CDR2 FQNEAQ, per germline (reference sequence). The CDR3 runs 13 residues.

The chain recombines TRBV5-4 with TRBJ2-3, with a weak D call TRBD2 (5 bases). Trimming shortened V by 0 bases and J by 3 bases, and 8 bases separated the two germline ends. Germline V gene sequence: CDR1 SGHNT, CDR2 YYREEE (reference sequence). This CDR3 has 14 residues. The CDR3 DNA is TGTGCCAGCAGCTTGGACGAGGGTACAGATACGCAGTATTTT. Amino acids: CASSLDEGTDTQYF.

This rearrangement joins TRBV7-3 to TRBJ1-1; TRBD1 agrees at 8 bases. The V gene's germline CDR1 is SGHTA and CDR2 FQGTGA. CDR3 length: 14 residues. Unmatched junction bases numbered 3, after V lost 4 bases and J lost 2 bases. Written as DNA, the CDR3 is TGTGCCAGCAGCTCCCAGGGGGCCAACACTGAAGCTTTCTTT. Its protein is CASSSQGANTEAFF.

The chain combines TRBV5-4 with TRBJ2-7; TRBD1 agrees at 8 bases. J gave up 1 base and V 0 bases, and 3 bases lay outside the gene matches. This CDR3 is 15 amino acids long. Germline V gene data show CDR1 as SGHNT and CDR2 as YYREEE (reference sequence). The CDR3 coding sequence is TGTGCCAGCAGCTTGGGACAGGGGCTTTCCTACGAGCAGTACTTC. Translated: CASSLGQGLSYEQYF. The full variable domain, its missing parts supplied by reference TRBV5-4 and TRBJ2-7, is ETGVTQSPTHLIKTRGQQVTLRCSSQSGHNTVSWYQQALGQGPQFIFQYYREEENGRGNFPPRFSGLQFPNYSSELNVNALELDDSALYLCASSLGQGLSYEQYFGPGTRLTVT.

This clone was detected once. V gene TRBV18 combines with J gene TRBJ2-5; D is perhaps TRBD1 or TRBD2 (5 bases each). V was pared by 4 bases and J by 2 bases, with 11 bases between. Germline V gene sequence: CDR1 KGHSH, CDR2 LQKENI. The CDR3 is 14 residues long. CDR3 amino acids: CASSRPGQQETQYF. The CDR3 DNA is TGTGCCAGCTCACGGCCGGGGCAGCAAGAGACCCAGTACTTC. The full variable domain, in which reference TRBV18 and TRBJ2-5 provide the parts outside the CDR3, is NAGVMQNPRHLVRRRGQEARLRCSPMKGHSHVYWYRQLPEEGLKFMVYLQKENIIDESGMPKERFSAEFPKEGPSILRIQQVVRGDSAAYFCASSRPGQQETQYFGPGTRLLVL.

The chain is built from TRBV15 and TRBJ1-3, with D possibly TRBD1 on 6 matching bases. CDR3 size: 14 residues. Trimming shortened V by 0 bases and J by 8 bases, and 11 bases separated the two germline ends. CDR1 is LNHNV, CDR2 YYDKDF, per germline (reference sequence). This CDR3 reads CATSRDPRGHTIYF. The CDR3 DNA reads as TGTGCCACCAGCAGAGATCCCAGGGGACACACCATATATTTT. The variable domain in full, completed from reference TRBV15 and TRBJ1-3, reads DAMVIQNPRYQVTQFGKPVTLSCSQTLNHNVMYWYQQKSSQAPKLLFHYYDKDFNNEADTPDNFQSRRPNTSFCFLDIRSPGLGDTAMYLCATSRDPRGHTIYFGEGSWLTVV.

This clone was counted only a few times. The gene calls are TRBV4-1 and TRBJ1-6; possible D gene TRBD1, 6 bases. Germline V gives CDR1 MGHRA, CDR2 YSYEKL. This CDR3 is 16 amino acids long. Trimming took 4 bases from V and 7 from J, leaving 17 bases between them. The CDR3 coding sequence is TGCGCCAGCAGCCGACAGGACACGGGAGGGAATTCACCCCTCCACTTT. Translation: CASSRQDTGGNSPLHF.

The genes are TRBV7-3 and TRBJ2-1, with TRBD2 as a possible D gene (5 bases). Germline CDR1 reads SGHTA; CDR2 reads FQGTGA. This CDR3 is 14 amino acids long. V dropped 5 bases and J dropped 6 bases, with 14 bases sitting between them. CDR3 in amino acids: CASSPGPGINEQFF. The CDR3 coding sequence is TGTGCCAGCAGCCCAGGCCCGGGGATCAATGAGCAGTTCTTC. The whole variable domain, filled in from reference TRBV7-3 and TRBJ2-1, reads GAGVSQTPSNKVTEKGKYVELRCDPISGHTALYWYRQSLGQGPEFLIYFQGTGAADDSGLPNDRFFAVRPEGSVSTLKIQRTERGDSAVYLCASSPGPGINEQFFGPGTRLTVL.

This clone appeared a single time. The gene calls are TRBV19 and TRBJ2-7; TRBD2 is a possible D gene (5 bases). Between the trimmed V and J ends, which lost 3 bases and 5 bases, there was a span of 17 bases. This CDR3 has 15 residues. Germline values: CDR1 LNHDA, CDR2 SQIVND (reference sequence). The CDR3 coding sequence is TGTGCCAGTAGTATTAGGGAGCCACCTAACCACGAGCAGTACTTC. It specifies CASSIREPPNHEQYF.

The rearrangement joins TRBV2 to TRBJ2-3; 12 nucleotides line up with TRBD2. The length of the CDR3 is 16 residues. V was clipped by 7 bases and J by 5 bases; unmatched bases: 10. In germline, CDR1 is SNHLY, CDR2 FYNNEI. The CDR3 coding sequence is TGTGCCAGCATGAGACGACTAGCGGGGGATGGAGATACGCAGTATTTT. This gives the protein CASMRRLAGDGDTQYF.

The rearrangement joins TRBV4-2 to TRBJ2-1; 11 nucleotides align to TRBD2. The V gene end was trimmed by 5 bases and the J gene end by 3 bases; junction bases not matched to a gene: 0. The CDR3 totals 14 residues. The V gene's germline CDR1 is LGHNA and CDR2 YNFKEQ. The CDR3 nucleotides read TGTGCCAGCAGCGGGACTAGCGGCTACAATGAGCAGTTCTTC. Encoded protein: CASSGTSGYNEQFF.

V gene TRBV6-6 combines with J gene TRBJ1-1; D may be TRBD1 (6 bases). The CDR3 is made up of 14 amino acids. Germline lookup yields CDR1 MNHNY and CDR2 SVGAGI (reference sequence). V was pared by 2 bases and J by 5 bases, with 12 bases between. The CDR3: CASSYPGEGTEAFF. The CDR3 nucleotides are TGTGCCAGCAGTTACCCAGGGGAGGGTACTGAAGCTTTCTTT.

The gene calls are TRBV19 and TRBJ2-2; the match to TRBD2 covers 7 bases. Trimming cost V 4 bases and J 5 bases; bases outside gene matches: 4. CDR3 size: 14 residues. The germline V gene has CDR1 LNHDA and CDR2 SQIVND (reference sequence). CDR3 loop: CASSTGGGTGELFF. For the CDR3, the DNA is TGTGCCAGTAGTACCGGGGGAGGGACCGGGGAGCTGTTTTTT.

The V gene is TRBV2, the J gene TRBJ2-2; TRBD1 agrees at 7 bases. V lost 5 bases and J lost 0; bases outside the gene matches: 3. Germline V gene sequence: CDR1 SNHLY, CDR2 FYNNEI. This CDR3 contains 15 residues. The CDR3 loop is CASSQDRPNTGELFF. The CDR3 coding sequence is TGTGCCAGCAGTCAGGACAGGCCGAACACCGGGGAGCTGTTTTTT. Variable domain in full (rest from reference TRBV2 and TRBJ2-2): EPEVTQTPSHQVTQMGQEVILRCVPISNHLYFYWYRQILGQKVEFLVSFYNNEISEKSEIFDDQFSVERPDGSNFTLKIRSTKLEDSAMYFCASSQDRPNTGELFFGEGSRLTVL.